This TCR beta chain is from a study of OX40 agonist ivuxolimab in advanced cancers. General study results and limits: CD4+ and CD8+ blood T cells expanded clonally by week 6 at 0.1 to 3.0 mg/kg.

Assay: immunoSEQ multiplex PCR; the TCRdb copy retains only in-frame clones and omits some. The data show approximately 74,000 clones, roughly 90% seen once. Concerning this clone: Its target is not known.

Exclusion applied to patients with autoimmune disease history or systemic immunosuppression. Germline-derived CDR1 and CDR2 are SGHTA and FQGTGA. The CDR3 length is 16 residues. Trimming removed 2 bases at V and 1 base at J, with 9 bases between. The specimen comprised CD4+ or CD8+ T cells sorted from blood, sampled in a trial of the OX40 agonist ivuxolimab. The chain couples TRBV7-3 to TRBJ2-6; tentatively, D is TRBD1 or TRBD2 (5 bases each). This receptor was obtained from an adult with an advanced solid tumor such as melanoma, head and neck, liver or kidney cancer. This CDR3 reads CASSLVGGSGANVLTF. The DNA of the CDR3 is TGTGCCAGCAGCTTAGTTGGGGGATCTGGGGCCAACGTCCTGACTTTC.